These 18 T cell receptor beta chains were all obtained from the same sample, sequenced in a study of Graves' ophthalmopathy and Graves' hyperthyroidism. TCR beta CDR3 amplification used RNA transcripts. First-round RT-PCR employed HTBI primers, with a second-round multiplex PCR after it. TCRdb fed the multiplex PCR reads into MiXCR, producing one record per CDR3 protein. This sample has hundreds of thousands of distinct CDR3 sequences, with more than 20% found just once. Source material: peripheral blood. Every receptor here comes from a young woman with stable Graves' hyperthyroidism.

Points on this clonotype: At one end the junction does not follow the germline gene, possibly because of a read error. The chain links TRBV12-3 or TRBV12-4 to TRBJ1-1; unclear D gene. The length of the CDR3 is 14 residues. Written as DNA, the CDR3 is TGTGCCAGCAGTTTAAGTTGGCAGAACACTGGAGCTTTCTTT. Its protein is CASSLSWQNTGAFF.

This clonotype appeared a few times. This chain connects TRBV2 to TRBJ2-7, with D perhaps TRBD1 (6 bases). The CDR3 is made up of 14 amino acids. The V gene lost 4 bases and the J gene lost 2 bases, with 12 bases spanning the gap. Germline CDR1 and CDR2: SNHLY and FYNNEI. The CDR3 region is CASSGTASTYEQYF. CDR3 nucleotides: TGTGCCAGCAGTGGGACAGCGAGTACCTACGAGCAGTACTTC.

The gene calls are TRBV6-2 or TRBV6-3 and TRBJ1-1; no clear D gene. The V gene lost 7 bases and the J gene lost 1 base, with 10 bases spanning the gap. The CDR3 spans 13 residues. Germline CDR1 reads MNHEY; CDR2 reads SVGEGT. This CDR3 is CASNDFTNTEAFF. CDR3 DNA sequence: TGTGCCAGCAACGATTTCACGAACACTGAAGCTTTCTTT.

This clonotype occurred a few times. One base away lies a much larger clone, so this may be a sequencing read error. This sequence joins TRBV7-2 and TRBJ2-5; tentatively, D is TRBD2 (6 bases). The V end was cut by 0 bases, the J end by 4 bases, with 15 bases between. CDR1 is SGHTA and CDR2 is FQGNSA in the germline V gene. This CDR3 spans 16 amino acids. CDR3 nucleotides: TGTGCCAGCAGCTTAGCTGGGGCGGGACTTGGAGAGACCCAGTACTTC. Its protein is CASSLAGAGLGETQYF.

The chain has TRBV20-1 and TRBJ2-7; D uncertain. Trimming cost V 3 bases and J 4 bases, with 10 bases left between them. Germline CDR1 reads DFQATT; CDR2 reads SNEGSKA (reference sequence). CDR3 length: 12 amino acids. Written as DNA, the CDR3 is TGCAGTGCTAGCGGTTCATTTTACGAGCAGTACTTC. It specifies CSASGSFYEQYF.

The V and J genes are TRBV20-1 and TRBJ1-2; tentatively, D is TRBD1 (6 bases). This CDR3 comprises 13 residues. V dropped 2 bases and J dropped 6 bases, with 13 bases sitting between them. The germline V gene encodes CDR1 DFQATT and CDR2 SNEGSKA (reference sequence). The CDR3 loop is CSARPGPGDGYTF. The CDR3 nucleotides are TGCAGTGCTAGACCGGGTCCAGGGGATGGCTACACCTTC.

The sample holds many counts of this clonotype. The J gene is TRBJ1-1, the V gene TRBV4-2; no firm D call. CDR3 length equals 16 residues. The germline V and J ends were trimmed by 3 bases and 10 bases, with 24 bases remaining between them. The germline gives CDR1 LGHNA, CDR2 YNFKEQ. The CDR3 sequence: CASSHLPRVRRAGAFF. CDR3 in DNA: TGTGCCAGCAGCCATCTCCCTCGAGTCAGGCGGGCTGGAGCTTTCTTT.

V gene TRBV20-1 combines with J gene TRBJ1-5; D not resolved. Per the germline V gene, CDR1 is DFQATT and CDR2 is SNEGSKA (reference sequence). V lost 1 base to trimming and J lost 0 bases, with 10 bases between them. This CDR3 is built from 15 residues. The CDR3 loop is CSARGQPLSNQPQHF. The CDR3 DNA reads TGCAGTGCTAGAGGGCAGCCTCTTAGCAATCAGCCCCAGCATTTT.

This clonotype has at least ten counts. A much larger clone is a single base away; this may be a read error. The V call is TRBV7-6, the J call TRBJ2-7; 11 bases line up with TRBD1. The germline V gene encodes CDR1 SGHVS and CDR2 FNYEAQ. V gave up 5 bases and J gave up 5 bases; unmatched junction bases: 2. The CDR3 contains 13 residues. The CDR3 DNA reads as TGTGCCAGCAGCCCGGACAGGGGGCACGAGCAGTACTTC. The encoded protein is CASSPDRGHEQYF. Looking up the rest from reference TRBV7-6 and TRBJ2-7 gives the full variable domain: GAGVSQSPRYKVTKRGQDVALRCDPISGHVSLYWYRQALGQGPEFLTYFNYEAQQDKSGLPNDRFSAERPEGSISTLTIQRTEQRDSAMYRCASSPDRGHEQYFGPGTRLTVT.

Ten or more counts support this clonotype. The rearrangement joins TRBV7-2 to TRBJ2-7, with D maybe TRBD1 (5 bases). CDR1 is SGHTA, CDR2 FQGNSA, per germline. V lost 5 bases to trimming and J lost 3 bases, with 14 bases between them. There are 14 residues in the CDR3. The CDR3 reads CASSAFGQGYEQYF. For the CDR3, the DNA is TGTGCCAGCAGCGCCTTTGGGCAGGGCTACGAGCAGTACTTC.

This clonotype showed up many times. The chain uses TRBV6-5 and TRBJ2-2, with a tentative D call TRBD1 (5 bases). With 0 bases removed from V and 5 bases from J, the gap between germline ends came to 13 bases. The CDR3 extends over 16 amino acids. Germline V lookup: CDR1 MNHEY, CDR2 SVGAGI. The CDR3 region has the DNA TGTGCCAGCAGTTACTCACCAGGGAAAGGGACCGGGGAGCTGTTTTTT. Translating it yields CASSYSPGKGTGELFF.

This clonotype was seen repeatedly, ten times or more. The rearrangement uses TRBV2 and TRBJ1-1, with unresolved D. The germline gives CDR1 SNHLY, CDR2 FYNNEI. The CDR3 has 14 amino acids. V shed 10 bases and J shed 3 bases, with 18 bases lying between them. CDR3 sequence (DNA): TGTGCCACCTCGACGGCCTCGGGTGACACTGAAGCTTTCTTT. This gives the protein CATSTASGDTEAFF.

This clonotype was detected a few times. A clone one base away is much larger, so this may be a read error. V and J are TRBV15 and TRBJ2-7, with D maybe TRBD2 (6 bases). Between the trimmed V and J ends, which lost 5 bases and 4 bases, there was a span of 24 bases. The germline V gene has CDR1 LNHNV and CDR2 YYDKDF (reference sequence). The CDR3 contains 17 residues. CDR3 sequence (DNA): TGTGCCACCAGCCTTCTCCCCTCGGGACTGACTGATTACGAGCAGTACTTC. Residues: CATSLLPSGLTDYEQYF.

This clonotype was recorded at least ten times. The chain employs TRBV7-2 and TRBJ1-1, with D tentatively TRBD1 (5 bases). The CDR3 extends over 13 amino acids. CDR1 is SGHTA, CDR2 FQGNSA, per germline. Trimming removed 0 bases at V and 6 bases at J, with 8 bases between. The CDR3 DNA is TGTGCCAGCAGCTTAGCGCAGGGCCCTGAAGCTTTCTTT. The encoded protein is CASSLAQGPEAFF.

The chain is built from TRBV19 and TRBJ2-7; D tentatively fits TRBD1 or TRBD2 (5 bases each). The CDR3 has 13 residues. V was clipped by 8 bases and J by 2 bases, with 13 bases between them. Germline-derived CDR1 and CDR2 are LNHDA and SQIVND (reference sequence). CDR3 loop: CASPRDGPYEQYF. Written as DNA, the CDR3 is TGTGCCAGTCCCCGGGACGGACCCTACGAGCAGTACTTC.

This clonotype occurred many times. The CDR3 DNA sequence: TGCAGTGCCCGACCGAGGGCGGGGCTCTCCTACGAGCAGTACTTC. It is translated as CSARPRAGLSYEQYF. V is TRBV20-1 and J is TRBJ2-7, with D tentatively TRBD2 (6 bases). Germline V gene sequence: CDR1 DFQATT, CDR2 SNEGSKA (reference sequence). V gave up 6 bases and J gave up 0 bases, with 18 bases separating them. The CDR3 totals 15 residues.

This clonotype has ten or more counts. The chain is built from TRBV6-1 and TRBJ2-7, with 10 positions matching TRBD1. Trimming took 7 bases from V and 5 from J; bases not matched to a gene: 5. The CDR3 length is 13 residues. Germline lookup yields CDR1 MNHNS and CDR2 SASEGT. The CDR3, as DNA: TGTGCCAGCATACTGGACAGGGGGGACGAGCAGTACTTC. Translation gives CASILDRGDEQYF.

This clonotype was detected ten times or more. The V call is TRBV15, the J call TRBJ2-7, with D possibly being TRBD1 or TRBD2 (5 bases each). Deletions cut 1 base from V and 3 bases from J, with 13 bases between. CDR1 is LNHNV and CDR2 is YYDKDF in the germline V gene (reference sequence). This CDR3 is built from 15 residues. The CDR3 DNA reads as TGTGCCACCAGCAGAGTTGGGACGCTCAGCTACGAGCAGTACTTC. It yields the protein CATSRVGTLSYEQYF. The whole variable domain, remainder taken from reference TRBV15 and TRBJ2-7, is DAMVIQNPRYQVTQFGKPVTLSCSQTLNHNVMYWYQQKSSQAPKLLFHYYDKDFNNEADTPDNFQSRRPNTSFCFLDIRSPGLGDTAMYLCATSRVGTLSYEQYFGPGTRLTVT.